Shown below are 26 T cell receptor beta chains from a single sample sequenced in a study of T cell repertoires in cytomegalovirus infection. TCRdb reprocessed the reads with MiXCR, giving one entry per CDR3 protein. The data contain some 220,000 distinct CDR3 sequences, around 6.2% of them singletons. The material sequenced was PBMCs. All receptors derive from a human donor in good health (CMV status not recorded). Some clones in this sample may be carry-over from other donors' samples.

This clonotype has at least ten counts. The chain combines TRBV5-1 with TRBJ2-5, with 11 bases that match TRBD2. CDR3 length: 15 residues. CDR1 is SGHRS, CDR2 YFSETQ, per germline. V shed 3 bases and J 3 bases; nucleotides not matched to a gene: 4. The CDR3 spells CASSSLGLAEETQYF. The CDR3 DNA follows: TGCGCCAGCAGCTCGCTGGGACTAGCGGAAGAGACCCAGTACTTC.

This clonotype was seen ten or more times. V and J are TRBV7-2 and TRBJ1-5, with D uncertain. The CDR3 is 13 amino acids. Germline CDR1 reads SGHTA; CDR2 reads FQGNSA. The V end was cut by 7 bases, the J end by 3 bases, with 10 bases between. CDR3 in DNA: TGTGCCAGCAAACTGCAGACCAATCAGCCCCAGCATTTT. Protein product: CASKLQTNQPQHF.

In this sample, this clonotype turned up once. DNA for the CDR3: TGTGCTAACAGCTTAGCGCTAAGTGGGGCCGGCACAGATACGCAGTATTTT. Amino acid sequence: CANSLALSGAGTDTQYF. The genes are TRBV7-2 and TRBJ2-3; D possibly uses TRBD1 or TRBD2 (5 bases each). This CDR3 contains 17 residues. Germline values: CDR1 SGHTA, CDR2 FQGNSA.

This clonotype was counted ten times or more. V and J are TRBV20-1 and TRBJ1-1; D is uncertain. Germline V lookup: CDR1 DFQATT, CDR2 SNEGSKA (reference sequence). This CDR3 spans 14 amino acids. Trimming removed 3 bases at V and 0 bases at J, with 11 bases between. In DNA form, the CDR3 reads TGCAGTGCTAGGTTCGGAGCCATGAACACTGAAGCTTTCTTT. This gives the protein CSARFGAMNTEAFF.

This clonotype was observed many times. V gene TRBV20-1 combines with J gene TRBJ1-2, with a weak D call TRBD1 (5 bases). V was cut by 0 bases and J by 6 bases, with 14 bases left in between. The CDR3 loop spans 14 amino acids. Germline lookup yields CDR1 DFQATT and CDR2 SNEGSKA (reference sequence). In DNA, the CDR3 is TGCAGTGCTAGAGATATGGGAGGGACCCATGGCTACACCTTC. Its protein is CSARDMGGTHGYTF.

This clonotype was seen repeatedly, ten times or more. This chain links TRBV6-5 with TRBJ1-6; TRBD1 is a possible D gene (5 bases). V was clipped by 0 bases and J by 6 bases, with 15 bases between them. The germline CDR1 and CDR2 sequences are MNHEY and SVGAGI. The CDR3 covers 17 residues. CDR3 coding DNA: TGTGCCAGCAGTTACTCGATGCCGGCGGGGCTTAATTCACCCCTCCACTTT. This sequence encodes CASSYSMPAGLNSPLHF.

Many counts were recorded for this clonotype. The chain couples TRBV15 to TRBJ1-1; weak D call: TRBD1 (6 bases). The ends were cut back, 3 bases at V and 1 base at J, with 6 bases in the middle. Germline assignment: CDR1 LNHNV and CDR2 YYDKDF (reference sequence). This CDR3 is built from 13 residues. The CDR3 DNA follows: TGTGCCACCAGCAGGACAGGGAACACTGAAGCTTTCTTT. Protein product: CATSRTGNTEAFF.

This clonotype came up many times. The V and J genes are TRBV19 and TRBJ1-1; maybe TRBD1 (5 bases). The CDR3 loop spans 14 amino acids. With 5 bases removed from V and 0 bases from J, the gap between germline ends came to 10 bases. Germline CDR1 reads LNHDA; CDR2 reads SQIVND (reference sequence). The CDR3 nucleotides are TGTGCCAGTAGTCGGGGGTACATGAACACTGAAGCTTTCTTT. It codes for CASSRGYMNTEAFF.

This clonotype was observed at least ten times. The gene calls are TRBV7-2 and TRBJ1-4; no clear D. Trimming left V 4 bases short and J 5 bases short, with 8 bases between. CDR3 length: 13 residues. Germline V gives CDR1 SGHTA, CDR2 FQGNSA. The CDR3 loop reads CASSSSTNEKLFF. CDR3 DNA: TGTGCCAGCAGCTCATCTACGAATGAAAAACTGTTTTTT. Variable domain in full (rest from reference TRBV7-2 and TRBJ1-4): GAGVSQSPSNKVTEKGKDVELRCDPISGHTALYWYRQSLGQGLEFLIYFQGNSAPDKSGLPSDRFSAERTGGSVSTLTIQRTQQEDSAVYLCASSSSTNEKLFFGSGTQLSVL.

In its sample, this clonotype was seen a few times. The gene calls are TRBV15 and TRBJ2-1, with 10 bases aligning to TRBD2. The V gene's germline CDR1 is LNHNV and CDR2 YYDKDF (reference sequence). Trimming cost V 0 bases and J 6 bases; bases outside gene matches: 2. This CDR3 has 15 amino acids. CDR3 protein: CATSRESGGVNEQFF. The CDR3 nucleotides are TGTGCCACCAGCAGAGAGAGCGGGGGGGTCAATGAGCAGTTCTTC.

There are many counts of this clonotype. This rearrangement joins TRBV7-6 to TRBJ2-5; D is unclear. With 5 bases removed from V and 1 base from J, the gap between germline ends came to 8 bases. CDR1 and CDR2 (germline): SGHVS, FNYEAQ. The CDR3 sequence is 13 residues long. The CDR3 loop is CASSLWTQETQYF. The CDR3 DNA reads as TGTGCCAGCAGCCTTTGGACCCAAGAGACCCAGTACTTC.

This chain uses TRBV6-2 or TRBV6-3 with TRBJ2-1; D uncertain. The CDR3 is 16 amino acids. Germline CDR1 MNHEY, CDR2 SVGEGT. Trimming removed 6 bases from V and 0 bases from J, with 15 bases in between. The CDR3 sequence is CASRPRTDPSYNEQFF. The CDR3 bases are TGTGCCAGCAGGCCCCGAACCGATCCCTCCTACAATGAGCAGTTCTTC.

This clonotype was picked up many times. The chain carries TRBV7-2 and TRBJ1-1; a weak D match, TRBD1 (6 bases). Deletions cut 0 bases from V and 4 bases from J, with 18 bases between. The length of the CDR3 is 17 residues. Germline V gene lookup returns CDR1 SGHTA and CDR2 FQGNSA. The CDR3 sequence: CASSLALINRAGTEAFF. CDR3 nucleotide sequence: TGTGCCAGCAGCTTAGCGCTAATAAACAGGGCGGGCACTGAAGCTTTCTTT. The variable domain in full, completed from reference TRBV7-2 and TRBJ1-1, reads GAGVSQSPSNKVTEKGKDVELRCDPISGHTALYWYRQSLGQGLEFLIYFQGNSAPDKSGLPSDRFSAERTGGSVSTLTIQRTQQEDSAVYLCASSLALINRAGTEAFFGQGTRLTVV.

In this sample, this clonotype turned up many times. This chain uses TRBV4-3 with TRBJ1-4, with TRBD1 identical over 10 bases. The ends lost 0 bases at V and 7 bases at J; junction bases unmatched: 5. Germline CDR1 and CDR2: LGHNA and YSLEER. The CDR3 consists of 16 residues. CDR3 amino acids: CASSQEAGQGIEKLFF. The CDR3 DNA sequence: TGCGCCAGCAGCCAAGAAGCGGGACAGGGGATTGAAAAACTGTTTTTT.

Ten or more counts support this clonotype. The chain is built from TRBV14 and TRBJ1-2; TRBD1 is a possible D gene (5 bases). The CDR3 extends over 13 amino acids. Trimming pared 4 bases from V and 3 bases from J, leaving 9 bases between. Germline values: CDR1 SGHDN, CDR2 FVKESK. CDR3 loop: CASSPQDYYGYTF. The CDR3 DNA sequence: TGTGCCAGCAGCCCACAGGATTACTATGGCTACACCTTC.

Ten or more counts support this clonotype. The chain uses TRBV7-2 and TRBJ1-2; unclear D gene. The CDR3 contains 18 residues. Trimming took off 1 base at V and 1 base at J, with 19 bases between the two ends. Germline lookup yields CDR1 SGHTA and CDR2 FQGNSA. The CDR3 protein is CASSLDGLRDHLNYGYTF. The CDR3 nucleotides read TGTGCCAGCAGCTTAGATGGGTTGAGGGATCACCTTAACTATGGCTACACCTTC.

This clonotype was seen repeatedly, ten times or more. The chain has TRBV7-2 and TRBJ2-1; the match to TRBD1 covers 7 bases. J gave up 4 bases and V 1 base, and 4 bases lay outside the gene matches. Per the germline V gene, CDR1 is SGHTA and CDR2 is FQGNSA. The CDR3 totals 15 residues. CDR3 residues: CASSLVGTEYNEQFF. For the CDR3, the DNA is TGTGCCAGCAGCTTAGTGGGGACAGAGTACAATGAGCAGTTCTTC. The entire variable domain, with the rest obtained from reference TRBV7-2 and TRBJ2-1, is as follows: GAGVSQSPSNKVTEKGKDVELRCDPISGHTALYWYRQSLGQGLEFLIYFQGNSAPDKSGLPSDRFSAERTGGSVSTLTIQRTQQEDSAVYLCASSLVGTEYNEQFFGPGTRLTVL.

The chain has TRBV28 and TRBJ1-5, with 8 bases fitting TRBD1. V shed 3 bases and J 4 bases; nucleotides not matched to a gene: 5. CDR1 is MDHEN, CDR2 SYDVKM, per germline. This CDR3 has 15 residues. CDR3 bases: TGTGCCAGCAGTTTTGGGGACAGGTTAAATCAGCCCCAGCATTTT. It is translated as CASSFGDRLNQPQHF.

Comments on this clonotype: A clone one base away is much larger, so this may be a read error. A read error is likely, as this CDR3 ends without the conserved phenylalanine or tryptophan. The V gene is TRBV29-1, the J gene TRBJ1-2; D may be TRBD1 (5 bases). This CDR3 has 14 amino acids. Germline V gene sequence: CDR1 SQVTM, CDR2 ANQGSEA. V was pared by 4 bases and J by 1 base, with 13 bases between. CDR3 in DNA: TGCAGCGTTGGTCGGGGACGGGATAACTATGGCTACACCGTC. Encoded protein: CSVGRGRDNYGYTV.

This clonotype was observed many times. The J gene is TRBJ2-3, the V gene TRBV6-1, with D possibly being TRBD1 (6 bases). Germline CDR1 and CDR2: MNHNS and SASEGT. Deletions cut 8 bases from V and 0 bases from J, with 12 bases between. The CDR3 sequence is 14 residues long. The CDR3, as DNA: TGTGCCAGCTGCAGGGGTTATAGCACAGATACGCAGTATTTT. Amino acids: CASCRGYSTDTQYF.

This clonotype was seen at least ten times. One end of the junction fails to match germline, which may point to a read error. The rearrangement links TRBV7-3 to TRBJ2-2, with D maybe TRBD1 (6 bases). Germline CDR1 and CDR2: SGHTA and FQGTGA. This CDR3 comprises 15 residues. The CDR3 here is CASSLTGSSTGELFF. Here the CDR3 DNA reads TGTGCCAGCAGCCTAACAGGGTCGAGCACCGGGGAGCTGTTTTTT.

The sample holds many counts of this clonotype. The chain links TRBV6-2 or TRBV6-3 to TRBJ2-4; 7 bases map to TRBD1. The length of the CDR3 is 17 residues. Losses at the gene ends were 6 bases for V and 0 bases for J; bases not matched to a gene: 11. Looked up from germline, CDR1 is MNHEY and CDR2 is SVGEGT. The CDR3 sequence: CASRTARTGLAKNIQYF. CDR3 nucleotides: TGTGCCAGCAGAACAGCTCGGACAGGCTTAGCCAAAAACATTCAGTACTTC.

This clonotype was seen repeatedly, ten times or more. The rearrangement links TRBV6-2 or TRBV6-3 to TRBJ2-1, with 14 bases that match TRBD2. After removal of 6 bases from V and 1 base from J, the junction contained 5 bases not matched to a gene. CDR3 size: 17 residues. Germline lookup yields CDR1 MNHEY and CDR2 SVGEGT. CDR3 sequence: CASRGTSGGLSYNEQFF. The CDR3 nucleotides read TGTGCCAGCAGGGGGACTAGCGGGGGCCTATCCTACAATGAGCAGTTCTTC.

This clonotype was seen repeatedly, ten times or more. The gene calls are TRBV6-6 and TRBJ2-7, with a possible D match to TRBD1 (6 bases). V was cut by 5 bases and J by 0 bases, with 11 bases left in between. CDR1 and CDR2 (germline): MNHNY, SVGAGI (reference sequence). This CDR3 is 14 amino acids long. The CDR3 reads CASSAGTNSYEQYF. The CDR3 DNA sequence: TGTGCCAGCAGTGCCGGGACAAACTCCTACGAGCAGTACTTC.

The chain links TRBV29-1 to TRBJ2-3; maybe TRBD2 (6 bases). V lost 4 bases to trimming and J lost 2 bases, with 7 bases between them. Germline values: CDR1 SQVTM, CDR2 ANQGSEA. The CDR3 consists of 12 residues. The CDR3 region has the DNA TGCAGCGTTGGCGGGAACACAGATACGCAGTATTTT. It specifies CSVGGNTDTQYF.

This clonotype was detected many times. The genes are TRBV6-2 or TRBV6-3 and TRBJ1-1, with D unresolved. V lost 3 bases, J lost 0 bases, and 14 bases lay in between. CDR3 length equals 16 residues. The germline CDR1 and CDR2 sequences are MNHEY and SVGEGT. The CDR3 protein is CASSYGIGSMNTEAFF. CDR3 nucleotide sequence: TGTGCCAGCAGTTATGGGATAGGGAGCATGAACACTGAAGCTTTCTTT.